The 11 T cell receptor beta chains reported below all come from one sample, sequenced in a study of long-term antiretroviral therapy in people with HIV. Run at survey level, the immunoSEQ assay was version v3.0. Profiling relied on immunoSEQ multiplex PCR, and the TCRdb table lists in-frame clones only, not all of them. The sample includes approximately 35,000 clones, about 74% of them seen just once. The specimen comprised unsorted PBMCs, sampled 2 years after starting antiretroviral therapy. These receptors came from a woman between 45 and 60 years old with HIV.

This clone has only a few counts. The rearrangement uses TRBV29-1 and TRBJ1-2, with a tentative D call TRBD1 (6 bases). CDR1 and CDR2 (germline): SQVTM, ANQGSEA. Trimming left V 3 bases short and J 4 bases short, with 18 bases between. This CDR3 is 15 amino acids long. CDR3 amino acids: CSVEEPRGASYGYTF. The CDR3 DNA reads TGCAGCGTTGAGGAGCCGAGGGGGGCCTCCTATGGCTACACCTTC.

V gene TRBV9 combines with J gene TRBJ1-1; D is unresolved. Germline-derived CDR1 and CDR2 are SGDLS and YYNGEE. The CDR3 runs to 13 residues. V lost 5 bases and J 0 bases, leaving 8 bases between the germline ends. This CDR3 reads CASRTAMNTEAFF. The CDR3 DNA reads as TGTGCCAGCAGAACCGCCATGAACACTGAAGCTTTCTTT.

As concerns this clone: An end of the junction does not agree with germline; a read error may underlie this. The chain employs TRBV6-1 and TRBJ1-2; the D is unclear. The CDR3 is made up of 13 amino acids. Germline V lookup: CDR1 MNHNS, CDR2 SASEGT. CDR3 residues: CATSQYPDYGYTF. The CDR3 DNA reads TGTGCCACCAGTCAGTACCCGGACTATGGCTACACCTTC.

This chain connects TRBV4-1 to TRBJ1-1; no clear D gene. Germline V gene lookup returns CDR1 MGHRA and CDR2 YSYEKL. The CDR3 is 13 residues long. The V gene lost 3 bases and the J gene lost 1 base, with 6 bases spanning the gap. The CDR3 bases are TGCGCCAGCAGCCATGGCTGGAACACTGAAGCTTTCTTT. This translates into CASSHGWNTEAFF.

Only one count was recorded for this clone. This chain links TRBV5-4 with TRBJ2-7; 9 nucleotides agree with TRBD1. The trim removed 4 bases at V and 2 bases at J, leaving 1 base unmatched. Germline lookup yields CDR1 SGHNT and CDR2 YYREEE (reference sequence). CDR3 length: 13 amino acids. DNA of the CDR3: TGTGCCAGCAGCAGGGACAGGGCCTACGAGCAGTACTTC. This codes for CASSRDRAYEQYF.

This chain links TRBV4-1 with TRBJ1-2, with a possible D match to TRBD1 (5 bases). The CDR3 has 12 amino acids. Trimming shortened V by 1 base and J by 7 bases, and 7 bases separated the two germline ends. Germline-derived CDR1 and CDR2 are MGHRA and YSYEKL. CDR3 coding DNA: TGCGCCAGCAGCCAAGGAGGGGTTGGCTACACCTTC. Its translation is CASSQGGVGYTF.

V gene TRBV5-1 combines with J gene TRBJ2-2; tentative D call: TRBD2 (5 bases). Trimming removed 2 bases from V and 0 bases from J, with 11 bases in between. CDR1 and CDR2 (germline): SGHRS, YFSETQ. The CDR3 has 16 residues. The chain's CDR3 is CASSLTSGTNTGELFF. CDR3 DNA sequence: TGCGCCAGCAGCTTAACCAGCGGTACGAACACCGGGGAGCTGTTTTTT.

This chain uses TRBV5-6 with TRBJ2-5, with D tentatively TRBD1 (6 bases). The CDR3 is 15 amino acids. Germline-derived CDR1 and CDR2 are SGHDT and YYEEEE. V was trimmed by 0 bases and J by 0 bases, leaving 9 bases between them. For the CDR3, the DNA is TGTGCCAGCAGCTTGGGGCAGGGGTACCAAGAGACCCAGTACTTC. It codes for CASSLGQGYQETQYF.

The chain links TRBV7-9 to TRBJ1-6; no firm D call. The germline gives CDR1 SEHNR, CDR2 FQNEAQ (reference sequence). The CDR3 loop spans 14 amino acids. V was cut by 3 bases and J by 10 bases, with 13 bases left in between. Here the CDR3 reads CASSFSSIGSPLHF. CDR3 in DNA: TGTGCCAGCAGCTTCTCCTCGATCGGGTCACCCCTCCACTTT.

In nucleotides, the CDR3 is TGCGCCAGCAGCTTGGCTGGGACGGGCTCTGGAAACACCATATATTTT. This codes for CASSLAGTGSGNTIYF. The V and J genes are TRBV5-1 and TRBJ1-3; D perhaps matches TRBD1 (5 bases). Germline V gene sequence: CDR1 SGHRS, CDR2 YFSETQ. This CDR3 region has 16 residues. V lost 0 bases to trimming and J lost 0 bases, with 10 bases between them.

This chain links TRBV9 with TRBJ2-2; TRBD1 might be the D (6 bases). Germline CDR1 is SGDLS and CDR2 is YYNGEE. The CDR3 length is 16 residues. V lost 4 bases to trimming and J lost 6 bases, with 19 bases between them. CDR3 residues: CASSYGNRAPPGELFF. CDR3 nucleotides: TGTGCCAGCAGCTATGGAAACAGGGCCCCACCCGGGGAGCTGTTTTTT. Supplemented by reference TRBV9 and TRBJ2-2, the full variable domain reads DSGVTQTPKHLITATGQRVTLRCSPRSGDLSVYWYQQSLDQGLQFLIQYYNGEERAKGNILERFSAQQFPDLHSELNLSSLELGDSALYFCASSYGNRAPPGELFFGEGSRLTVL.